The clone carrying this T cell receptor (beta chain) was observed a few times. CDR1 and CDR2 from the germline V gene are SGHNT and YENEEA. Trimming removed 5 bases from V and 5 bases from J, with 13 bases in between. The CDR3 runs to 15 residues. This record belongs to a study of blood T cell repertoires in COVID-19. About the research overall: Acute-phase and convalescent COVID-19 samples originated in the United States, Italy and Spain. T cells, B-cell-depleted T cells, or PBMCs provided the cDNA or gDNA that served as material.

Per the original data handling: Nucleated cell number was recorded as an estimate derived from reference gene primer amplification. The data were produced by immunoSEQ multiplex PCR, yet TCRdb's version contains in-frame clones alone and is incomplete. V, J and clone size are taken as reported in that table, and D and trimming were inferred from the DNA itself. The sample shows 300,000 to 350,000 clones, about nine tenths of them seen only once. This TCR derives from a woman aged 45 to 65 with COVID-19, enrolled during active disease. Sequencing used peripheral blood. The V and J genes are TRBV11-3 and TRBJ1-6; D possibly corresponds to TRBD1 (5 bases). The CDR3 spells CASSRTTVNNSPLHF. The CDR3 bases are TGTGCCAGCAGCCGCACGACAGTTAATAATTCACCCCTCCACTTT.